These 12 T cell receptor beta chains originate from one sample sequenced in a study of T cell changes during pregnancy in multiple sclerosis. TCRdb keeps only in-frame clones here, not all; method: immunoSEQ multiplex PCR. The sample has over 35,000 clones, roughly 90% seen once. Here the sequenced sample was CD8+ T cells from peripheral blood mononuclear cells, taken in the first trimester of pregnancy. These receptors all come from a female donor with multiple sclerosis, enrolled in a pregnancy study.

V and J are TRBV7-9 and TRBJ1-2, with D possibly matching TRBD1 (5 bases). Germline assignment: CDR1 SEHNR and CDR2 FQNEAQ (reference sequence). V gave up 3 bases and J gave up 5 bases, with 16 bases separating them. The length of the CDR3 is 15 residues. The CDR3 nucleotides read TGTGCCAGCAGCTTGGGCCCAGGGAGGTTTTATGGCTACACCTTC. This gives the protein CASSLGPGRFYGYTF.

The V and J genes are TRBV27 and TRBJ1-1; 8 bases are a match to TRBD1. The CDR3 is made up of 14 amino acids. The V gene's germline CDR1 is MNHEY and CDR2 SMNVEV (reference sequence). After removal of 5 bases from V and 5 bases from J, the junction contained 7 bases not matched to a gene. The CDR3 nucleotides read TGTGCCAGCAGTCCAACAGGGGGGGGGACTGAAGCTTTCTTT. Amino acid sequence: CASSPTGGGTEAFF.

V and J are TRBV9 and TRBJ1-2; TRBD1 agrees at 7 bases. V dropped 3 bases and J dropped 3; count of bases not matched to a gene: 11. This CDR3 has 16 residues. Germline V gene sequence: CDR1 SGDLS, CDR2 YYNGEE. CDR3 DNA sequence: TGTGCCAGCAGCGCGACAGGGAGAGGTGGCGACTATGGCTACACCTTC. It translates to CASSATGRGGDYGYTF.

The V gene is TRBV4-1, the J gene TRBJ2-1; D possibly corresponds to TRBD1 (5 bases). The V gene lost 3 bases and the J gene lost 15 bases, with 15 bases spanning the gap. Per germline, CDR1 MGHRA and CDR2 YSYEKL. This CDR3 contains 12 residues. The DNA for the CDR3 is TGCGCCAGCAGCCACGGGCCCGACAGTCCGTTCTTC. This encodes CASSHGPDSPFF.

The chain combines TRBV13 with TRBJ2-7, with a possible D match to TRBD1 (6 bases). Germline CDR1 reads PRHDT; CDR2 reads FYEKMQ (reference sequence). The CDR3 length is 13 residues. The ends were cut back, 5 bases at V and 6 bases at J, with 14 bases in the middle. The CDR3 DNA reads as TGTGCCAGCAGCCCCGGACAGTCAGCCGAGCAGTACTTC. It specifies CASSPGQSAEQYF.

V usage is TRBV29-1 and J usage is TRBJ1-1, with no clear D. Trimming shortened V by 1 base and J by 1 base, and 10 bases separated the two germline ends. This CDR3 region has 14 residues. The germline gives CDR1 SQVTM, CDR2 ANQGSEA. CDR3 region: CSVEGEGKNTEAFF. In nucleotides, the CDR3 is TGCAGCGTTGAAGGTGAGGGAAAGAACACTGAAGCTTTCTTT.

Written as DNA, the CDR3 is TGTGCCAGCAGCTTAGGCCCCGCGGGGGGCGGGGAGACCCAGTACTTC. This sequence encodes CASSLGPAGGGETQYF. The gene calls are TRBV13 and TRBJ2-5, with 8 bases aligning to TRBD2. CDR1 PRHDT and CDR2 FYEKMQ come from the germline V gene (reference sequence). There are 16 residues in the CDR3. With 0 bases clipped from V and 5 bases from J, the junction kept 8 bases outside the gene matches.

This chain links TRBV29-1 with TRBJ2-7; 8 bases agree with TRBD1. The CDR3 runs 12 residues. CDR1 and CDR2 from the germline V gene are SQVTM and ANQGSEA. Trimming cost V 5 bases and J 6 bases; bases outside gene matches: 6. CDR3 in amino acids: CSVSRQGSEQYF. CDR3 in DNA: TGCAGCGTTTCCCGACAGGGGTCCGAGCAGTACTTC.

This clone was counted a single time. The rearrangement joins TRBV2 to TRBJ2-7; tentatively, D is TRBD2 (5 bases). The germline gives CDR1 SNHLY, CDR2 FYNNEI. V lost 7 bases and J lost 4, with 20 bases in between. The CDR3 loop spans 15 amino acids. CDR3 sequence: CASTPVGEGSYEQYF. DNA for the CDR3: TGTGCCAGCACCCCCGTGGGAGAGGGAAGTTACGAGCAGTACTTC.

This clone was observed once. The chain couples TRBV10-3 to TRBJ2-2; D possibly corresponds to TRBD2 (5 bases). Trimming took 1 base from V and 4 from J, leaving 16 bases between them. Germline V lookup: CDR1 ENHRY, CDR2 SYGVKD. This CDR3 contains 17 residues. The CDR3 sequence is CAISEFPGGSGTGELFF. CDR3 in DNA: TGTGCCATCAGTGAGTTCCCCGGCGGGTCGGGCACCGGGGAGCTGTTTTTT.

The chain couples TRBV6-6 to TRBJ1-3; TRBD1 matches 9 bases. The CDR3 length is 14 residues. Germline CDR1 MNHNY, CDR2 SVGAGI (reference sequence). The V and J ends lost 6 bases and 8 bases, in that order; junction bases with no gene match: 8. CDR3 region: CASSGRTGVDTIYF. CDR3 coding DNA: TGTGCCAGCAGCGGGAGGACAGGGGTCGACACCATATATTTT.

In this sample, this clone turned up once. The chain couples TRBV28 to TRBJ1-2; unclear D gene. The CDR3 runs to 12 residues. In germline, CDR1 is MDHEN, CDR2 SYDVKM. The ends were cut back, 3 bases at V and 9 bases at J, with 11 bases in the middle. Written as DNA, the CDR3 is TGTGCCAGCAGTTTTCCGGGAGGACGCTACACCTTC. Translation: CASSFPGGRYTF.